The sequence of this T cell receptor (beta chain) was determined in a study of blood T cell repertoires in COVID-19. Study-wide context: There were acute and convalescent COVID-19 samples, and they came from the United States, Italy and Spain. In each case, the material was cDNA or gDNA derived from T cells, B-cell-depleted T cells, or PBMCs.

V gave up 5 bases and J gave up 0 bases; unmatched junction bases: 18. The germline CDR1 and CDR2 sequences are SGHAT and FQNNGV. This CDR3 has 19 residues. As handled by the study authors: For nucleated cells, counts were estimated from reference gene primer amplification. Produced via immunoSEQ multiplex PCR; TCRdb's table is partial and in-frame only. V and J calls and clone size are given by that table; D and trimming were obtained from the DNA. The sample carries about 250,000 clones, around 89% recorded once. This rearrangement joins TRBV11-2 to TRBJ1-2; the match to TRBD1 covers 7 bases. This receptor was obtained from a woman in her 30s with COVID-19, enrolled during active disease. The sequencing sample was made of peripheral blood. CDR3 region: CASSPRRLGQAKANYGYTF. The CDR3 coding sequence is TGTGCCAGCAGCCCGAGGCGGCTAGGACAGGCCAAAGCTAACTATGGCTACACCTTC.